This is a list of T cell receptor beta chains from one sample in a study of OX40 agonist ivuxolimab in advanced cancers. TCRdb's table, derived via immunoSEQ multiplex PCR, lists solely in-frame clones and lacks some. The data contain some 60,000 clones, about 90% of them singletons. This specimen consisted of CD4+ or CD8+ T cells sorted from blood, obtained in a trial of the OX40 agonist ivuxolimab. These receptors came from an adult with an advanced solid tumor such as melanoma, head and neck, liver or kidney cancer. Each CDR3 is given with its conserved first and last residue. Fields, in order: V gene, J gene, D gene, clone size, CDR3 DNA, CDR3 protein. A D gene is named only where the DNA matches it firmly. The size of a clone is reported for some rows only, either as once, few or many, or as a class for expanded clones.

>TRBV2|TRBJ1-5|TRBD1|.
TGTGCCAGCAGGGATACAGGGGTTAATCAGCCCCAGCATTTT
CASRDTGVNQPQHF
>TRBV5-6|TRBJ2-7|.|.
TGTGCCAGCGGCCGGGACAATCTCTACGAGCAGTACTTC
CASGRDNLYEQYF
>TRBV12-5|TRBJ2-1|TRBD2|.
TGTGCTAGTGGTTCCGGGACAGGGACTAGCGGGACCAATGAGCAGTTCTTC
CASGSGTGTSGTNEQFF
>TRBV7-2|TRBJ2-7|.|.
TGTGCCAGCAGCTTAGAGTCCCGGGCTCCCTACGAGCAGTACTTC
CASSLESRAPYEQYF
>TRBV7-3|TRBJ1-2|TRBD1|once
TGTGCCAGCAGGAAATGGACAGGTATCTATGGCTACACCTTC
CASRKWTGIYGYTF
>TRBV15|TRBJ1-2|.|.
TGTGCCACCTCCCCGGCCGCCACAACGGGTGGCTACACCTTC
CATSPAATTGGYTF
>TRBV7-2|TRBJ1-2|TRBD1|.
TGTGCCAGCAGCTTAGACGCAGGGGGCTATGGCTACACCTTC
CASSLDAGGYGYTF
>TRBV5-1|TRBJ2-5|TRBD2|.
TGCGCCAGCAGCCGGACTAGCGGGAGGGGTGAGACCCAGTACTTC
CASSRTSGRGETQYF
>TRBV27|TRBJ1-1|TRBD1|.
TGTGCCAGCAGTTCCCGGTTGACAGGGGGTTTCACTGAAGCTTTCTTT
CASSSRLTGGFTEAFF
>TRBV27|TRBJ1-2|.|.
TGTGCCAGCAAGTGGGCGGGGAACTATGGCTACACCTTC
CASKWAGNYGYTF
>TRBV28|TRBJ2-6|.|.
TGTGCCAGCAGCCTTTGGGGCTATGGGGCTAACGTCCTGACTTTC
CASSLWGYGANVLTF
>TRBV28|TRBJ2-3|TRBD1|.
TGTGCCAGCAGCCTTTCCGGACAGGGGTCGGATACGCAGTATTTT
CASSLSGQGSDTQYF
>TRBV28|TRBJ1-2|.|.
TGTGCCAGCAGCTACACAGTCTACCGAGGCTACACCTTC
CASSYTVYRGYTF
>TRBV7-2|TRBJ2-2|.|.
TGTGCCAGCAGCTTAGTCCCTACGGGTCGGCGGTCCGGGGAGCTGTTTTTT
CASSLVPTGRRSGELFF
>TRBV5-1|TRBJ1-1|.|.
TGCGCCAGCAGCCCGCGAGGGGATGAAGCTTTCTTT
CASSPRGDEAFF
>TRBV6-6|TRBJ2-7|TRBD1|few
TGTGCCAGCAGGGTACAGGGGTCCTACGAGCAGTACTTC
CASRVQGSYEQYF
>TRBV9|TRBJ2-7|TRBD2|.
TGTGCCAGCAGCGTAGGGACTAGCGGGAGGTACGAGCAGTACTTC
CASSVGTSGRYEQYF
>TRBV15|TRBJ1-1|.|.
TGTGCCACCAGCAGAGAAGGCCCCGGCACTGAAGCTTTCTTT
CATSREGPGTEAFF
>TRBV10-3|TRBJ1-5|.|few
TGTGCCATCAGTGAATCCAGCAATCAGCCCCAGCATTTT
CAISESSNQPQHF
>TRBV7-9|TRBJ1-1|.|.
TGTGCCAGCAGCTTAGCAGGGGCCAACACTGAAGCTTTCTTT
CASSLAGANTEAFF
>TRBV28|TRBJ2-7|TRBD2|.
TGTGCCAGCAAAACCCCTAGCGGGAAGTACGAGCAGTACTTC
CASKTPSGKYEQYF
>TRBV5-1|TRBJ2-1|.|.
TGCGCCAGCAGTCGTTTGGGCAGGGTCGAGCAGTTCTTC
CASSRLGRVEQFF
>TRBV7-2|TRBJ2-7|.|once
TGTGCCAGCAGCCACCCCCCTCTAGCGACTAGAAGTGGCGAGCAGTACTTC
CASSHPPLATRSGEQYF
>TRBV7-8|TRBJ1-3|.|.
TGTGCCAGCAGCTCACGGGACATCAGCTCTGGAAACACCATATATTTT
CASSSRDISSGNTIYF
>TRBV6-5|TRBJ2-7|TRBD1|.
TGTGCCACTAGAGGGACAGACTACGAGCAGTACTTC
CATRGTDYEQYF
>TRBV5-1|TRBJ1-1|.|.
TGCGCCAGCAGCTCAGGGACACCGAACACTGAAGCTTTCTTT
CASSSGTPNTEAFF
>TRBV7-2|TRBJ1-2|TRBD1|.
TGTGCCAGCAGCGTAAGGACAGGTCCTTATTACACCTTC
CASSVRTGPYYTF
>TRBV6-5|TRBJ2-7|.|few
TGTGCCAGCAGTTACAGGTGGTCGGGACGATCCTACGAGCAGTACTTC
CASSYRWSGRSYEQYF
>TRBV11-3|TRBJ2-1|TRBD2|.
TGTGCCAGCAAGACTGGTAGCGGGGGGTACAATGAGCAGTTCTTC
CASKTGSGGYNEQFF
>TRBV2|TRBJ2-7|TRBD2|.
TGTGCCAGCACCCCGGGACTAGCGGGAGTCGAGCAGTACTTC
CASTPGLAGVEQYF
>TRBV7-9|TRBJ2-2|.|.
TGTGCCAGCAGCTTTCGGAACACCGGGGAGCTGTTTTTT
CASSFRNTGELFF
>TRBV7-8|TRBJ2-3|.|.
TGTGCCAGCAGCCCTGTTCCGAACACAGATACGCAGTATTTT
CASSPVPNTDTQYF
>TRBV7-2|TRBJ1-1|.|.
TGTGCCAGCAGCGGACAGTGGAACACTGAAGCTTTCTTT
CASSGQWNTEAFF
>TRBV5-4|TRBJ1-1|.|.
TGTGCCAGCAGCTTGTCGAGGGACACTGAAGCTTTCTTT
CASSLSRDTEAFF
>TRBV20-1|TRBJ1-4|.|.
TGCAGTGCTAGAGGCGAATTTAAACTGTTTTTT
CSARGEFKLFF
>TRBV5-4|TRBJ2-7|TRBD1|.
TGTGCCAGCAGCTCCGGGACAGGGGAGACCTACGAGCAGTACTTC
CASSSGTGETYEQYF
>TRBV18|TRBJ2-5|.|.
TGTGCCAGCTCACCACCGGTTGGAGAGACCCAGTACTTC
CASSPPVGETQYF
>TRBV28|TRBJ2-1|TRBD2|.
TGTGCCAGCAAACCGGGAGGCCCCCAGGATGAGCAGTTCTTC
CASKPGGPQDEQFF
>TRBV10-3|TRBJ1-1|.|.
TGTGCCATCAGCCGGGCCCAGGGGACTGAAGCTTTCTTT
CAISRAQGTEAFF
>TRBV28|TRBJ1-5|.|.
TGTGCCAGCACCTTGGACCAAATACTCAATCAGCCCCAGCATTTT
CASTLDQILNQPQHF
>TRBV5-1|TRBJ2-3|TRBD2|.
TGCGCCAGCAGCGCCTTAGCGGGAGGACCAGATACGCAGTATTTT
CASSALAGGPDTQYF
>TRBV11-1|TRBJ2-2|.|.
TGTGCCAGCAGCTTACGACCATACACCGGGGAGCTGTTTTTT
CASSLRPYTGELFF
>TRBV5-1|TRBJ1-4|TRBD1|.
TGCGCCAGCAGCTCTGACAGGGACAATGAAAAACTGTTTTTT
CASSSDRDNEKLFF
>TRBV9|TRBJ2-5|TRBD2|.
TGTGCCAGCAGCCCCCCGACTAGCGGGAGGGGAGAGACCCAGTACTTC
CASSPPTSGRGETQYF
>TRBV6-5|TRBJ1-2|.|.
TGTGCCAGCAGTGAAGGTCAGCGGAACTATGGCTACACCTTC
CASSEGQRNYGYTF
>TRBV28|TRBJ1-1|.|.
TGTGCCAGCAGTTCCAGCGGGAGGGGCACTGAAGCTTTCTTT
CASSSSGRGTEAFF
>TRBV7-9|TRBJ1-3|.|.
TGTGCCAGCAGCTTGGACGGGCCCTCTGGAAACACCATATATTTT
CASSLDGPSGNTIYF